The 30 T cell receptor beta chains below come from one sample, sequenced in a study of blood T cell repertoires in COVID-19. The method was immunoSEQ multiplex PCR; TCRdb's version includes in-frame clones alone and lacks a portion of them. The sample lists about 74,000 clones; roughly 81% were seen once. Sequencing was done on a sample of peripheral blood. The source of these receptors is a man in his 70s with acute or convalescent COVID-19.

V gene TRBV5-4 combines with J gene TRBJ2-7; 7 bases line up with TRBD1. The CDR3 is 15 residues long. Trimming took 4 bases from V and 2 from J; bases not matched to a gene: 9. Per germline, CDR1 SGHNT and CDR2 YYREEE (reference sequence). In nucleotides, the CDR3 is TGTGCCAGCAGCCCCGGACAGGCCTTTACCTACGAGCAGTACTTC. Amino acids: CASSPGQAFTYEQYF.

The chain combines TRBV5-5 with TRBJ2-3; 7 positions match TRBD2. V trimming: 5 bases; J trimming: 6 bases; junction bases outside the gene matches: 12. CDR1 is SGHKS and CDR2 is YYEKEE in the germline V gene (reference sequence). CDR3 length: 15 amino acids. The CDR3 here is CASSLPGTMEDTQYF. The CDR3, as DNA: TGTGCCAGCAGTTTACCCGGGACTATGGAGGATACGCAGTATTTT.

The rearrangement links TRBV19 to TRBJ2-3, with D possibly TRBD1 on 5 matching bases. The length of the CDR3 is 15 residues. Looked up from germline, CDR1 is LNHDA and CDR2 is SQIVND (reference sequence). Trimming stripped 3 bases from V and 5 bases from J, with 15 bases between. CDR3 region: CASSIMTGAGDTQYF. In nucleotides, the CDR3 is TGTGCCAGTAGTATTATGACTGGGGCAGGAGATACGCAGTATTTT.

J is TRBJ2-2 and V is TRBV7-2, with 15 nucleotides matching TRBD2. With 5 bases clipped from V and 5 bases from J, the junction kept 9 bases outside the gene matches. Germline CDR1 reads SGHTA; CDR2 reads FQGNSA. CDR3 size: 18 residues. DNA for the CDR3: TGTGCCAGCAGCGCCCGCGGACTAGCGGGAGGGCTAACCGGGGAGCTGTTTTTT. Translation gives CASSARGLAGGLTGELFF.

This chain links TRBV19 with TRBJ2-5; 9 nucleotides agree with TRBD2. The junction had 8 bases not matched to a gene; V was cut back by 7 bases and J by 5 bases. The CDR3 has 14 residues. The germline CDR1 and CDR2 sequences are LNHDA and SQIVND (reference sequence). The DNA for the CDR3 is TGTGCCAGTACCCCGGGACTAGCCTACGAGACCCAGTACTTC. Translating it yields CASTPGLAYETQYF.

V gene TRBV5-1 combines with J gene TRBJ1-5; 7 bases match TRBD1. Germline trimming cut 4 bases from V and 3 bases from J; bases unmatched to any gene: 4. There are 14 residues in the CDR3. Germline CDR1 SGHRS, CDR2 YFSETQ. The chain's CDR3 is CASSPGTANQPQHF. In DNA, the CDR3 is TGCGCCAGCAGCCCCGGGACAGCCAATCAGCCCCAGCATTTT.

V gene TRBV5-4 combines with J gene TRBJ2-7; D is possibly TRBD2 (7 bases). Trimming removed 0 bases from V and 3 bases from J, with 13 bases in between. The V gene's germline CDR1 is SGHNT and CDR2 YYREEE (reference sequence). CDR3 size: 15 residues. CDR3 region: CASSLAGGQDYEQYF. Here the CDR3 DNA reads TGTGCCAGCAGCTTGGCCGGGGGGCAGGACTACGAGCAGTACTTC.

This sequence joins TRBV5-1 and TRBJ1-3; possibly TRBD1 for D (5 bases). The CDR3 runs 17 residues. V shed 3 bases and J shed 4 bases, with 20 bases lying between them. CDR1 and CDR2 from the germline V gene are SGHRS and YFSETQ. The CDR3 loop is CASSSRTTGSSGNTIYF. The CDR3 DNA is TGCGCCAGCAGCTCCAGGACCACAGGTTCTTCCGGAAACACCATATATTTT.

This clone was seen only once. The chain joins TRBV11-3 to TRBJ1-2; TRBD1 is a possible D gene (5 bases). Trimming took off 3 bases at V and 6 bases at J, with 11 bases between the two ends. CDR1 and CDR2 (germline): SGHNT, YENEEA. The CDR3 is made up of 13 amino acids. CDR3 sequence (DNA): TGTGCCAGCAGCTTTGGCGGGGGAAATGGCTACACCTTC. It specifies CASSFGGGNGYTF. The complete variable domain, with remaining parts taken from reference TRBV11-3 and TRBJ1-2, reads EAGVVQSPRYKIIEKKQPVAFWCNPISGHNTLYWYLQNLGQGPELLIRYENEEAVDDSQLPKDRFSAERLKGVDSTLKIQPAELGDSAVYLCASSFGGGNGYTFGSGTRLTVV.

The chain has TRBV9 and TRBJ2-3; TRBD1 matches at 7 bases. V shed 0 bases, J shed 5 bases, and the junction held 3 bases outside the gene matches. The CDR3 is 14 residues long. Per the germline V gene, CDR1 is SGDLS and CDR2 is YYNGEE. The CDR3 reads CASSVADRLDTQYF. For the CDR3, the DNA is TGTGCCAGCAGCGTAGCGGACAGGCTAGATACGCAGTATTTT.

The chain employs TRBV27 and TRBJ1-4; a possible D gene is TRBD1 (6 bases). The germline gives CDR1 MNHEY, CDR2 SMNVEV (reference sequence). The V and J ends lost 10 bases and 2 bases respectively, with 17 bases between them. The CDR3 runs to 15 residues. CDR3 protein: CATPNRVGTNEKLFF. The CDR3 region has the DNA TGTGCCACCCCCAACAGGGTAGGGACTAATGAAAAACTGTTTTTT.

This rearrangement joins TRBV3-1 (or the pseudogene TRBV3-2) to TRBJ1-5, with TRBD1 matching over 7 bases. Germline V gene data show CDR1 as LGHDT and CDR2 as YNNKEL (reference sequence). The CDR3 runs 15 residues. V lost 0 bases to trimming and J lost 7 bases; unmatched junction nucleotides: 6. CDR3 nucleotides: TGTGCCAGCAGCCAAGATGGGAACAGGGGACAGCCCCAGCATTTT. This codes for CASSQDGNRGQPQHF.

V usage is TRBV7-9 and J usage is TRBJ1-2; TRBD1 agrees at 7 bases. CDR1 is SEHNR and CDR2 is FQNEAQ in the germline V gene (reference sequence). V dropped 5 bases and J dropped 1; count of bases not matched to a gene: 13. The CDR3 is 17 amino acids. The CDR3 DNA is TGTGCCAGCAGCCCGAGTCCGACAGGGCCCTATAACTATGGCTACACCTTC. It encodes CASSPSPTGPYNYGYTF.

The chain employs TRBV6-2 or TRBV6-3 and TRBJ2-3, with 9 positions matching TRBD2. Trimming removed 4 bases from V and 3 bases from J; junction bases left unmatched: 8. Germline loops: CDR1 MNHEY, CDR2 SVGEGT. This CDR3 contains 16 residues. The CDR3 DNA reads as TGTGCCAGCAGTTTCCCCCTAGCGGGGTTAACAGATACGCAGTATTTT. Protein product: CASSFPLAGLTDTQYF.

V gene TRBV5-6 combines with J gene TRBJ2-1, with TRBD2 matching 8 bases. Germline loops: CDR1 SGHDT, CDR2 YYEEEE. V shed 3 bases and J 6 bases; nucleotides not matched to a gene: 11. This CDR3 spans 16 amino acids. DNA of the CDR3: TGTGCCAGCAGCTCCACCGGCGGGGGGAGTGGCAATGAGCAGTTCTTC. Residues: CASSSTGGGSGNEQFF.

The CDR3 nucleotides read TGTGCCAGCAGTTCCGCCGGGACAGGATCCTACGAGCAGTACTTC. As protein: CASSSAGTGSYEQYF. This chain connects TRBV28 to TRBJ2-7; 8 bases agree with TRBD1. CDR1 is MDHEN and CDR2 is SYDVKM in the germline V gene. V gave up 4 bases and J gave up 1 base; unmatched junction bases: 6. This CDR3 comprises 15 residues.

This chain links TRBV5-1 with TRBJ1-1; a possible D gene is TRBD1 (6 bases). Deletions cut 0 bases from V and 1 base from J, with 10 bases between. Germline V gene data show CDR1 as SGHRS and CDR2 as YFSETQ. The CDR3 totals 15 residues. The DNA for the CDR3 is TGCGCCAGCAGCTTGGTCCAGGGGCCGAACACTGAAGCTTTCTTT. Translation: CASSLVQGPNTEAFF.

The chain uses TRBV7-3 and TRBJ1-1; maybe TRBD1 (6 bases). The V gene lost 1 base and the J gene lost 0 bases, with 9 bases spanning the gap. The germline gives CDR1 SGHTA, CDR2 FQGTGA. The CDR3 has 15 amino acids. CDR3 sequence: CASSLNGQLNTEAFF. The CDR3 DNA reads as TGTGCCAGCAGCTTAAACGGACAGCTGAACACTGAAGCTTTCTTT.

The chain employs TRBV6-6 and TRBJ2-5; 10 bases fit TRBD2. The CDR3 length is 16 residues. With 5 bases clipped from V and 4 bases from J, the junction kept 10 bases outside the gene matches. Germline values: CDR1 MNHNY, CDR2 SVGAGI (reference sequence). The CDR3 sequence: CASSRSGGAFRETQYF. CDR3 bases: TGTGCCAGCAGTCGAAGCGGGGGGGCCTTCCGAGAGACCCAGTACTTC.

Only a few counts were recorded for this clone. The gene calls are TRBV7-9 and TRBJ2-7, with TRBD1 matching over 7 bases. There are 14 residues in the CDR3. Germline CDR1 and CDR2: SEHNR and FQNEAQ (reference sequence). V was pared by 1 base and J by 3 bases, with 3 bases of the junction left unmatched. CDR3 loop: CASSLGGTVYEQYF. The DNA for the CDR3 is TGTGCCAGCAGCTTAGGAGGGACAGTCTACGAGCAGTACTTC.

This clone was recorded only once. The chain joins TRBV9 to TRBJ2-1; 9 nucleotides line up with TRBD1. Germline assignment: CDR1 SGDLS and CDR2 YYNGEE. Losses at the gene ends were 4 bases for V and 0 bases for J; bases not matched to a gene: 14. The CDR3 has 19 amino acids. The CDR3 here is CASSSPGQGSLSSYNEQFF. In nucleotides, the CDR3 is TGTGCCAGCAGCTCGCCGGGACAGGGCTCCCTTAGCTCCTACAATGAGCAGTTCTTC.

A few counts support this clone. The chain joins TRBV3-1 (or the pseudogene TRBV3-2) to TRBJ1-1, with 11 positions matching TRBD1. V gave up 1 base and J gave up 4 bases; unmatched junction bases: 8. CDR1 LGHDT and CDR2 YNNKEL come from the germline V gene (reference sequence). This CDR3 is built from 17 residues. The CDR3 bases are TGTGCCAGCAGCCAAGGGACAGGGGGCCGGGGAGGCACTGAAGCTTTCTTT. Its translation is CASSQGTGGRGGTEAFF.

The chain combines TRBV7-3 with TRBJ1-5; 7 positions match TRBD1. Germline V gene lookup returns CDR1 SGHTA and CDR2 FQGTGA. The J segment lost 10 bases and the V segment lost 3 bases, leaving 3 bases of the junction unmatched. This CDR3 has 12 residues. The CDR3 here is CASSFQGGPQHF. The CDR3 nucleotides are TGTGCCAGCAGCTTCCAGGGGGGTCCCCAGCATTTT. The whole variable domain, filled in from reference TRBV7-3 and TRBJ1-5, reads GAGVSQTPSNKVTEKGKYVELRCDPISGHTALYWYRQSLGQGPEFLIYFQGTGAADDSGLPNDRFFAVRPEGSVSTLKIQRTERGDSAVYLCASSFQGGPQHFGDGTRLSIL.

The chain recombines TRBV5-1 with TRBJ1-6; no clear D gene. CDR1 and CDR2 (germline): SGHRS, YFSETQ. The germline V and J ends were trimmed by 0 bases and 8 bases, with 9 bases remaining between them. This CDR3 is 14 amino acids long. Here the CDR3 reads CASSLVQVDSPLHF. The DNA for the CDR3 is TGCGCCAGCAGCTTGGTTCAGGTCGATTCACCCCTCCACTTT.

The chain is built from TRBV3-1 (or the pseudogene TRBV3-2) and TRBJ2-5, with 7 nucleotides matching TRBD1. This CDR3 is 15 amino acids long. The trim removed 0 bases at V and 5 bases at J, leaving 6 bases unmatched. CDR1 and CDR2 from the germline V gene are LGHDT and YNNKEL (reference sequence). CDR3 loop: CASSQDGQALETQYF. The CDR3 coding sequence is TGTGCCAGCAGCCAAGACGGACAGGCCCTGGAGACCCAGTACTTC.

The V and J genes are TRBV9 and TRBJ1-1; D unresolved. CDR1 SGDLS and CDR2 YYNGEE come from the germline V gene. The CDR3 consists of 14 residues. V was clipped by 0 bases and J by 3 bases, with 9 bases between them. CDR3 in amino acids: CASSVAGGDTEAFF. CDR3 bases: TGTGCCAGCAGCGTAGCAGGAGGCGACACTGAAGCTTTCTTT. Looking up the rest from reference TRBV9 and TRBJ1-1 gives the full variable domain: DSGVTQTPKHLITATGQRVTLRCSPRSGDLSVYWYQQSLDQGLQFLIQYYNGEERAKGNILERFSAQQFPDLHSELNLSSLELGDSALYFCASSVAGGDTEAFFGQGTRLTVV.

The chain links TRBV5-6 to TRBJ2-1, with D possibly TRBD1 on 6 matching bases. Germline loops: CDR1 SGHDT, CDR2 YYEEEE. With 4 bases removed from V and 7 bases from J, the gap between germline ends came to 12 bases. The CDR3 spans 13 residues. The CDR3 loop is CASSPQGWNEQFF. The CDR3 DNA reads TGTGCCAGCAGCCCCCAGGGGTGGAATGAGCAGTTCTTC.

V and J are TRBV2 and TRBJ1-4; the D is unclear. Germline values: CDR1 SNHLY, CDR2 FYNNEI. Trimming took 6 bases from V and 8 from J, leaving 19 bases between them. The CDR3 totals 15 residues. CDR3 nucleotide sequence: TGTGCCAGCAGCCCCCGGACGGGTCCGGGGGAAAAACTGTTTTTT. Encoded protein: CASSPRTGPGEKLFF.

The chain is built from TRBV2 and TRBJ2-1; tentative D call: TRBD2 (6 bases). The CDR3 length is 13 residues. The germline CDR1 and CDR2 sequences are SNHLY and FYNNEI. Trimming removed 6 bases at V and 6 bases at J, with 12 bases between. CDR3 loop: CASSDTSLNEQFF. CDR3 nucleotides: TGTGCCAGCAGCGACACTAGCCTCAATGAGCAGTTCTTC.

The chain couples TRBV6-5 to TRBJ2-2; possibly TRBD2 for D (5 bases). Germline values: CDR1 MNHEY, CDR2 SVGAGI. The CDR3 runs to 14 residues. With 6 bases removed from V and 5 bases from J, the gap between germline ends came to 13 bases. This CDR3 reads CASRQRAETGELFF. CDR3 bases: TGTGCCAGCAGGCAGAGGGCCGAGACCGGGGAGCTGTTTTTT.